These 2 T cell receptor beta chains originate from one sample sequenced in a study of cytomegalovirus exposure and HLA in healthy donors. The PCR used 60 Vbeta and 13 Jbeta primers. Using immunoSEQ multiplex PCR, the repertoire was profiled, and TCRdb retains in-frame clones only, with some absent. The sample records around 200,000 clones, more than 75% being singletons. The sample consisted of PBMCs. The receptors were sampled from a woman under 30 in good health and CMV-seronegative.

V gene TRBV5-8 combines with J gene TRBJ2-7; perhaps TRBD2 as D (6 bases). The germline gives CDR1 SGHTS, CDR2 YDEGEE. The CDR3 is made up of 14 amino acids. Trimming shortened V by 5 bases and J by 3 bases, and 15 bases separated the two germline ends. The CDR3 region has the DNA TGTGCCAGCAGGGGGGGAGGCGGTTACTACGAGCAGTACTTC. This encodes CASRGGGGYYEQYF. The full variable domain, its missing parts supplied by reference TRBV5-8 and TRBJ2-7, is EAGVTQSPTHLIKTRGQQATLRCSPISGHTSVYWYQQALGLGLQFLLWYDEGEERNRGNFPPRFSGRQFPNYSSELNVNALELEDSALYLCASRGGGGYYEQYFGPGTRLTVT.

This rearrangement joins TRBV5-6 to TRBJ2-7; D is uncertain. There are 12 residues in the CDR3. Germline CDR1 SGHDT, CDR2 YYEEEE. The V end lost 6 bases, the J end lost 12 bases, and 19 bases lay between the germline ends. The CDR3 here is CASNFAETGLYF. DNA of the CDR3: TGTGCCAGCAATTTCGCCGAGACGGGTCTGTACTTC.